This record looks at one T cell receptor beta chain sequence and its context. The data belong to a study of blood T cell repertoires in COVID-19. Overall study context: Samples of COVID-19 (acute and convalescent) were obtained from the United States, Italy and Spain. PBMCs, B-cell-depleted T cells, or T cells were the source of the cDNA or gDNA that made up the material.

Methods used by the authors: By means of reference gene primer amplification, nucleated cell counts were estimated. Sequenced by immunoSEQ multiplex PCR; TCRdb stores in-frame clones only, minus some. The DNA was the basis for D and trimming; V, J and clone size are from that table. This table has 240,000 or so clones, approximately 86% appearing once. Trimming removed 5 bases from V and 1 base from J, with 13 bases in between. Germline V gene sequence: CDR1 SGHRS, CDR2 YFSETQ. The CDR3 sequence is 16 residues long. Source material: peripheral blood. The clonotype originates from a woman aged 25-40 years who had recovered from COVID-19. The chain employs TRBV5-1 and TRBJ2-6; tentative D call: TRBD1 (5 bases). Here the CDR3 reads CASRPTGKSGANVLTF. The CDR3 DNA follows: TGCGCCAGCAGACCCACAGGTAAATCTGGGGCCAACGTCCTGACTTTC.